Listed below are T cell receptor beta chains from one sample, sequenced in a study of cytomegalovirus exposure and HLA in healthy donors. The method was immunoSEQ multiplex PCR; TCRdb's version includes in-frame clones alone and lacks a portion of them. This table has about 190,000 clones, 74% appearing once. The sequenced material came from PBMCs. The receptors were sampled from a woman aged 25 to 45 in good health and CMV-seropositive. The CDR3 runs from the conserved cysteine through the conserved F or W.

cdr3_aa cdr3_length v_call
CASSGDLHGGGELFF 15 TRBV6-1
CASSDSGTSGTDTQYF 16 TRBV6-4
CASSTGLAGRPYQETQYF 18 TRBV19
CASSRLGLARRGSGELFF 18 TRBV19
CASSEVRGYGELFF 14 TRBV6-5
CASRRGGNTGELFF 14 TRBV2
CASSPGVGGRNTEAFF 16 TRBV18
CASTPQGGRAYNEQFF 16 TRBV27
CASSSAGILKTQYF 14 TRBV27
CASSPGGINYGYTF 14 TRBV19
CASSLDGADTGELFF 15 TRBV11-3
CASSLGGPGVEETQYF 16 TRBV7-7
CASSPGLAGGRDTQYF 16 TRBV9
CASSSGLAGTSYNEQFF 17 TRBV5-4
CASSLAAGENTGELFF 16 TRBV5-4
CASSFPAPTSVTYEQYF 17 TRBV28
CSLHSGSVDEQFF 13 TRBV29-1
CASSVDSGGSRGYTF 15 TRBV9
CASSQGRRGGSRNIQYF 17 TRBV14
CASSLAAIYGYTF 13 TRBV11-2
CASRRGSNQPQHF 13 TRBV5-1